This section outlines one T cell receptor (beta chain) sequence together with its context. The method was immunoSEQ multiplex PCR; TCRdb's version includes in-frame clones alone and lacks a portion of them. Of roughly 150,000 clones in the sample, 65% to 80% are singletons; the top ten hold around 20%. This specimen comes from a study of blood T cell repertoires in COVID-19. Study-wide context: PBMCs, B-cell-depleted T cells, or T cells provided the cDNA or gDNA that made up the material.

V lost 6 bases and J lost 4; bases outside the gene matches: 4. The CDR3 runs 14 residues. CDR1 is SEHNR and CDR2 is FQNEAQ in the germline V gene (reference sequence). The chain has TRBV7-9 and TRBJ2-1; TRBD2 matches 9 bases. The specimen was PBMCs or T cells enriched from blood (not recorded which). The TCR originated in a woman aged 70-85 years in a cohort exposed to, infected with or recovered from COVID-19 (not recorded which). The CDR3 here is CASRNSGSYNEQFF. In DNA form, the CDR3 reads TGTGCCAGCAGAAATAGCGGGAGTTACAATGAGCAGTTCTTC.